Each of the 9 T cell receptor beta chains below was sequenced from the same sample in a study of T cell repertoires in ileal Crohn's disease. Generated by immunoSEQ multiplex PCR, the TCRdb table keeps only in-frame clones and is missing some. This table has around 16,000 clones, 85% to 95% appearing once. Material: ileal tissue. The source of these receptors is an adult with Crohn's disease.

The chain employs TRBV2 and TRBJ2-5; 7 bases are shared with TRBD2. This CDR3 is 14 amino acids long. Germline CDR1 reads SNHLY; CDR2 reads FYNNEI. V was pared by 6 bases and J by 5 bases, with 9 bases of the junction left unmatched. As DNA, the CDR3 is TGTGCCAGCAGCGGCGGGTGGGAGGGCGAGACCCAGTACTTC. It codes for CASSGGWEGETQYF.

The V gene is TRBV4-1, the J gene TRBJ2-3, with 11 bases aligning to TRBD1. The V segment lost 6 bases and the J segment 2 bases; nucleotides outside the gene matches: 16. Germline lookup yields CDR1 MGHRA and CDR2 YSYEKL. CDR3 length: 19 residues. CDR3 protein: CASSGRTGGLAGFTDTQYF. CDR3 sequence (DNA): TGCGCCAGCAGTGGCCGGACAGGGGGCCTAGCGGGGTTCACAGATACGCAGTATTTT.

CDR3 nucleotides: TGTGCCAGCAGTTACAGTACAGGGGATGGCTACACCTTC. Its translation: CASSYSTGDGYTF. This sequence joins TRBV6-5 and TRBJ1-2; 7 bases are a match to TRBD1. V shed 2 bases, J shed 6 bases, and the junction held 3 bases outside the gene matches. Per germline, CDR1 MNHEY and CDR2 SVGAGI. The CDR3 totals 13 residues.

The genes are TRBV25-1 and TRBJ1-2; D perhaps matches TRBD1 (5 bases). Germline CDR1 and CDR2: MGHDK and SYGVNS. Between the trimmed V and J ends, which lost 6 bases and 2 bases, there was a span of 13 bases. The CDR3 runs to 14 residues. The CDR3 reads CASRGGGENYGYTF. The DNA for the CDR3 is TGTGCCAGCAGGGGCGGAGGGGAAAACTATGGCTACACCTTC.

V is TRBV5-1 and J is TRBJ2-3; TRBD2 matches 12 bases. V gave up 4 bases and J gave up 2 bases; unmatched junction bases: 2. The V gene's germline CDR1 is SGHRS and CDR2 YFSETQ. There are 15 residues in the CDR3. The CDR3 loop is CASSRTSGDTDTQYF. CDR3 sequence (DNA): TGCGCCAGCAGCAGGACTAGCGGGGACACAGATACGCAGTATTTT.

The chain joins TRBV6-5 to TRBJ2-3; TRBD2 agrees at 10 bases. Unmatched junction bases numbered 5, after V lost 0 bases and J lost 5 bases. The CDR3 has 16 residues. CDR1 and CDR2 from the germline V gene are MNHEY and SVGAGI. The CDR3 region is CASSYSGAGGQDTQYF. Written as DNA, the CDR3 is TGTGCCAGCAGTTACTCCGGAGCGGGGGGGCAAGATACGCAGTATTTT.

This clone was counted once. CDR3 in amino acids: CASRMTWVYNEQFF. Here the CDR3 DNA reads TGCGCCAGCAGAATGACTTGGGTGTACAATGAGCAGTTCTTC. The rearrangement uses TRBV5-1 and TRBJ2-1; no clear D gene. CDR3 length: 14 residues. Germline V lookup: CDR1 SGHRS, CDR2 YFSETQ. Trimming shortened V by 5 bases and J by 4 bases, and 13 bases separated the two germline ends.

For the CDR3, the DNA is TGTGCCAGCAGCTACCAGCGGGGGCGCAACAATGAGCAGTTCTTC. This encodes CASSYQRGRNNEQFF. J is TRBJ2-1 and V is TRBV5-4; 8 nucleotides agree with TRBD2. This CDR3 spans 15 amino acids. V shed 3 bases and J 5 bases; nucleotides not matched to a gene: 7. Germline V CDR1 and CDR2: SGHNT, YYREEE (reference sequence).

As to this clone: At one end the junction does not follow the germline gene, possibly because of a read error. The CDR3 sequence is CTSSLDGTSYGYTF. In DNA, the CDR3 is TGCACCAGCAGCTTGGACGGGACAAGCTATGGCTACACCTTC. The gene calls are TRBV5-1 and TRBJ1-2; TRBD1 is a possible D gene (6 bases). Germline V gene data show CDR1 as SGHRS and CDR2 as YFSETQ. The CDR3 covers 14 residues.